The 5 T cell receptor beta chains reported below all come from one sample, sequenced in a study of blood T cells in healthy people across ages. The authors ran a second PCR of about 6 to 11 cycles using a sample-barcoded 5' primer and a J-beta primer mix. TCRdb reprocessed the 5' RACE reads via MiXCR and lists one record per CDR3 protein. The table has roughly 1.5 million distinct CDR3 sequences, 42% seen once. The source material was blood. The receptor set was obtained from a woman between 18 and 29 years old in good health.

V and J are TRBV11-2 and TRBJ1-1; 8 bases fit TRBD1. CDR3 length equals 17 residues. V was pared by 2 bases and J by 3 bases, with 11 bases of the junction left unmatched. Germline V gives CDR1 SGHAT, CDR2 FQNNGV. CDR3 DNA: TGTGCCAGCAGCTTACCGCGACAGGGGCCCTTGGACACTGAAGCTTTCTTT. It encodes CASSLPRQGPLDTEAFF. Full variable domain (outside the CDR3, taken from reference TRBV11-2 and TRBJ1-1): EAGVAQSPRYKIIEKRQSVAFWCNPISGHATLYWYQQILGQGPKLLIQFQNNGVVDDSQLPKDRFSAERLKGVDSTLKIQPAKLEDSAVYLCASSLPRQGPLDTEAFFGQGTRLTVV.

This chain uses TRBV20-1 with TRBJ2-7, with D perhaps TRBD2 (7 bases). Germline CDR1 and CDR2: DFQATT and SNEGSKA (reference sequence). The CDR3 sequence is 14 residues long. V was pared by 7 bases and J by 2 bases, with 18 bases between. This CDR3 reads CSVRRGPRTYEQYF. CDR3 sequence (DNA): TGCAGTGTCAGGCGGGGGCCTAGAACCTACGAGCAGTACTTC.

There are a few counts of this clonotype. This chain joins TRBV28 and TRBJ2-7; the D is unclear. This CDR3 contains 16 residues. The germline V gene has CDR1 MDHEN and CDR2 SYDVKM. V was cut by 6 bases and J by 0 bases, with 18 bases left in between. The CDR3 region is CASSLTSQVSSYEQYF. The CDR3 region has the DNA TGTGCCAGCAGCCTAACTTCTCAGGTGTCCTCCTACGAGCAGTACTTC.

The chain combines TRBV29-1 with TRBJ1-4, with D perhaps matching TRBD1 (5 bases). Trimming cost V 7 bases and J 3 bases, with 15 bases left between them. Germline assignment: CDR1 SQVTM and CDR2 ANQGSEA. This CDR3 comprises 14 residues. This CDR3 reads CSAGASGANEKLFF. CDR3 nucleotides: TGCAGCGCCGGGGCCTCCGGGGCTAATGAAAAACTGTTTTTT.

This sequence joins TRBV12-3 or TRBV12-4 and TRBJ2-1, with D possibly matching TRBD2 (5 bases). The CDR3 contains 17 residues. Trimming removed 3 bases from V and 6 bases from J, with 21 bases in between. The CDR3 is CASSFSEGAFPRNEQFF. The CDR3 DNA reads TGTGCCAGCAGTTTCAGTGAGGGAGCCTTCCCTCGCAATGAGCAGTTCTTC.